The TCR beta chain under discussion was sequenced for a study of T-cell reconstitution after alpha-beta-depleted transplantation in children. Study conclusions and caveats: Hyperexpanded clones declined; after one year, newly produced T cells mostly supplied diversity. From surviving recipient T cells and thymic progenitors came the high day-60 TCRbeta diversity observed in some patients. Roughly two months post-transplant, alpha-beta T cells reportedly originated from several hundred graft clones that had expanded.

This clonotype was detected ten times or more. The target antigen is unknown. The CDR3 totals 14 residues. V was trimmed by 3 bases and J by 9 bases, leaving 15 bases between them. CDR1 KGHSH and CDR2 LQKENI come from the germline V gene. It was with unique molecular identifiers that the TCRbeta library was prepared. MiXCR, applied by TCRdb to the PCR reads, yields one record per CDR3 protein. The data contain about 420,000 distinct CDR3 sequences, roughly 15% of them singletons. Sequencing used PBMCs, mostly from graft donor cells, obtained 360 days after TCRalphabeta/CD19-depleted stem cell transplant. This clonotype originated in a boy younger than two who had a stem cell transplant for Wiskott-Aldrich syndrome, so the T cells may come from the graft donor. V is TRBV18 and J is TRBJ2-1; unclear D gene. The CDR3 DNA sequence: TGTGCCAGCTCACCCTACATTCCCGACGGTGAGCAGTTCTTC. Its translation is CASSPYIPDGEQFF.